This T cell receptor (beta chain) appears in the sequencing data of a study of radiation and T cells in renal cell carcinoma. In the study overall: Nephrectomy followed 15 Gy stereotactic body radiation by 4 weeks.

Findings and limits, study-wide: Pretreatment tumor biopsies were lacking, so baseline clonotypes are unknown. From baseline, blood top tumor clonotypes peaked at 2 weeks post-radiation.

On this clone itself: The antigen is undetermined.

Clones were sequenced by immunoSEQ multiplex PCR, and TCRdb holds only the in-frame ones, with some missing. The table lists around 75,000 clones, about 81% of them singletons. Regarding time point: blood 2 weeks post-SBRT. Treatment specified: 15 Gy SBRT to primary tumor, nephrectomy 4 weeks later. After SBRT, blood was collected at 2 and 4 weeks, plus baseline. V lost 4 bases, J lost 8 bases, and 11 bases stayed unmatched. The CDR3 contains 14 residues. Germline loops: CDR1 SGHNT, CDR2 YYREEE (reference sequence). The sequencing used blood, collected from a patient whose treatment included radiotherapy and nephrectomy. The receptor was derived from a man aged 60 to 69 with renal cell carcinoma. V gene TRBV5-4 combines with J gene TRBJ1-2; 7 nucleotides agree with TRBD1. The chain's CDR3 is CASSPRTGASGYTF. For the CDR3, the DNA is TGTGCCAGCAGCCCGAGGACAGGAGCCTCAGGCTACACCTTC.